The present entry profiles one T cell receptor beta chain with its context. This entry belongs to a study of blood T cell repertoires in COVID-19. Turning to the study itself: Some COVID-19 samples were acute and others convalescent; all came from the United States, Italy and Spain. PBMCs, B-cell-depleted T cells, or T cells were the source of the cDNA or gDNA that made up the material.

The length of the CDR3 is 14 residues. CDR1 is MGHRA, CDR2 YSYEKL, per germline. Between the trimmed V and J ends, which lost 4 bases and 1 base, there was a span of 10 bases. Some clones are missing from TCRdb's copy, which holds only in-frame ones; the method was immunoSEQ multiplex PCR. Among about 160,000 clones listed, around 92% were seen once. The TCR originated in a man aged 25 to 40 with COVID-19, enrolled during active disease. The sample consisted of peripheral blood. This sequence joins TRBV4-1 and TRBJ2-5, with a possible D match to TRBD1 (6 bases). The CDR3 nucleotides read TGCGCCAGCAGCCCCAGGGGTGGCCAAGAGACCCAGTACTTC. The encoded protein is CASSPRGGQETQYF.